The source of this T cell receptor beta chain is a study of shared clonotypes between healthy human individuals. As defined, naive CD8 cells were CD45RO-negative and positively selected for CCR7, with terminally differentiated effector memory CD45RA+ cells excluded. Genomic DNA (from each subset) was split evenly across several immunoSEQ plates. Generated by immunoSEQ multiplex PCR, the TCRdb table keeps only in-frame clones and is missing some. The repertoire has 2 million to 2.5 million clones, about 92% of them found once; the top ten carry about 1.5%. V was trimmed by 1 base and J by 1 base, leaving 14 bases between them. This CDR3 region has 17 residues. Germline CDR1 LGHNA, CDR2 YSLEER.

This sequence was found in a man aged 18 to 35 in good health. Some clones in this sample may be carry-over from other donors' samples. The specimen sequenced was naive CD8+ T cells from PBMCs. V is TRBV4-3 and J is TRBJ1-3, with D possibly matching TRBD1 (5 bases). CDR3 in DNA: TGCGCCAGCAGCCAAGGTCCTGGGGGAACTTCTGGAAACACCATATATTTT. This translates into CASSQGPGGTSGNTIYF.